This entry features one TCR beta chain sequence. This clonotype was detected many times. It lacks a known antigen. Base quality data are lacking; no much larger clone is found one base away. According to the study, the label for this sample's time point signals: persistent/refractory GD, antithyroid drugs over 5 years with positive TRAb. RNA was extracted from PBMCs in TRIzol for both TCR sequencing and RNA sequencing. The diagnosis of Graves' disease followed American Thyroid Association guidelines. Recruitment of patients was carried out at an endocrinology department in Xi'an, China. From each patient, about 9 milliliters of peripheral blood was collected into an EDTA anticoagulant tube. Ficoll Paque Plus density gradient separation was used to isolate PBMCs, and no further T cell sorting was performed. An Agilent 2100 Bioanalyzer and agarose gel were used to check RNA quality, and a NanoDrop 2000 was used to measure RNA concentration.

This entry is derived from a study of regulatory T cells in long-lasting Graves disease (dated by TCRdb to the early 2020s). A note on the overall study: To count as having persistent Graves' disease, a patient had to have received antithyroid drug treatment for over 5 years with TSH receptor autoantibodies remaining persistently positive. Patients with persistent Graves' disease were compared with patients with newly diagnosed Graves' disease using TCR sequencing and RNA sequencing of peripheral blood. The study took place in China and was registered as a clinical trial. A total of 35 or so samples were covered by TCR sequencing, comprising around 13 persistent and around 20 newly diagnosed Graves' disease patients. Persistent Graves' disease patients in the clinical cohort had taken antithyroid drugs for approximately 9.5 years on average. What the study reported, not specific to this receptor: Preferential use of TRBV28, TRBJ1-2 and TRBJ2-5 was observed in persistent disease, whereas TRBV20-1 and TRBJ2-1 were favored in newly diagnosed disease. As a limitation, the authors acknowledged that the small sample size may reduce accuracy. Sequencing and analysis were restricted to the TCR beta chain. Lower TCR Shannon entropy and fewer highly expanded clones were observed in persistent Graves' disease patients than in newly diagnosed patients, which suggested clonal expansion. The study examined only peripheral blood because the primary lesion, thyroid tissue, could not be accessed. A larger number of public clonotypes was shared among persistent patients (2,741) than among newly diagnosed patients (around 970).

Between the V and J ends, shortened by 7 bases and 2 bases respectively, the junction contains 18 bases. The CDR3, from cysteine to phenylalanine, totals 16 residues. Of the read, only the CDR3 DNA is kept; its 48 bases are in frame from base 1. The method was multiplex PCR. Sequenced using an Illumina HiSeq 4000. To build TCR beta libraries, CDR3 regions were amplified by Arm-PCR using iRepertoire HTBI primers. Gel purification was performed on PCR products prior to sequencing. On the study's bioinformatics: Gene usage analysis of CDR3 amino acid clonotypes used the 55 to 65 TRBV and some 15 TRBJ segments found across samples. COPE and FqMerger were used to merge the filtered high-quality paired reads into contigs. BLAST was used to align contigs to the IMGT TRBV, TRBD and TRBJ reference genes, and CDR3 was defined following IMGT. Highly expanded clones were defined as clonotypes with a frequency above 0.1%. Shannon entropy was used to measure repertoire diversity, and the Gini coefficient was used to measure V-J evenness. Clonotypes shared by more than one individual were considered public. TCRdb redid the processing of the public reads, applying fastp at Q25 and MiXCR, and retained in-frame beta chains. Under each unique CDR3 protein, matching rows form one entry showing the most common genes and DNA. These V and J calls derive from TCRdb rather than the authors' analysis. For this sample the table gives about 660,000 distinct CDR3 sequences, of which around 32% were detected only once. 35% to 55% of the sample goes to the ten largest clones.

The TCR originated in a female donor with Graves disease. This specimen was peripheral blood mononuclear cells (PBMCs), taken when the disease was refractory, from a patient treated with antithyroid drugs. The sequence joins TRBV12-3 or TRBV12-4 to TRBJ1-5; the D gene is not confidently resolved. The DNA sequence follows: TGTGCCAGCAAGCCTCGGGCGGGAGCTCGCAATCAGCCCCAGCATTTT. Its protein is CASKPRAGARNQPQHF.